These 6 T cell receptor beta chains were sequenced from one sample in a study of T cells in Graves' hyperthyroidism and ophthalmopathy. RNA transcripts provided the source from which TCR beta CDR3 regions were amplified. When the TCR CDR3 underwent first-round RT-PCR, the HTBI primer set was used. TCRdb recomputed calls from the multiplex PCR reads with MiXCR, one row per CDR3 protein. The sample yields about 520,000 distinct CDR3 sequences, around 20% seen once. Sample: blood. The source of these receptors is a young man with Graves' hyperthyroidism.

The chain has TRBV5-6 and TRBJ2-5, with D tentatively TRBD1 or TRBD2 (6 bases each). V was cut by 1 base and J by 5 bases, with 12 bases left in between. The CDR3 spans 14 residues. The V gene's germline CDR1 is SGHDT and CDR2 YYEEEE. The CDR3 nucleotides are TGTGCCAGCAGCTTGAAGGGGGGCGCCGAGACCCAGTACTTC. Translated: CASSLKGGAETQYF. Full variable domain (missing parts from reference TRBV5-6 and TRBJ2-5): DAGVTQSPTHLIKTRGQQVTLRCSPKSGHDTVSWYQQALGQGPQFIFQYYEEEERQRGNFPDRFSGHQFPNYSSELNVNALLLGDSALYLCASSLKGGAETQYFGPGTRLLVL.

This clonotype was seen a few times. The chain employs TRBV6-1 and TRBJ1-2; tentatively, D is TRBD1 (6 bases). Germline V gene lookup returns CDR1 MNHNS and CDR2 SASEGT. This CDR3 has 15 residues. Trimming cost V 5 bases and J 1 base, with 14 bases left between them. CDR3 in amino acids: CASSPWGQFNYGYTF. In nucleotides, the CDR3 is TGTGCCAGCAGTCCATGGGGGCAGTTTAACTATGGCTACACCTTC.

In this sample, this clonotype turned up many times. The V call is TRBV11-2, the J call TRBJ1-3, with D tentatively TRBD1 (6 bases). Germline lookup yields CDR1 SGHAT and CDR2 FQNNGV. The CDR3 is 16 amino acids. The V gene lost 5 bases and the J gene lost 0 bases, with 14 bases spanning the gap. The CDR3 loop is CASSTFGTTSGNTIYF. In DNA form, the CDR3 reads TGTGCCAGCAGCACTTTTGGGACAACCTCTGGAAACACCATATATTTT.

This sequence joins TRBV6-1 and TRBJ2-7; 7 bases align to TRBD1. CDR3 length: 14 amino acids. Germline CDR1 reads MNHNS; CDR2 reads SASEGT. V was clipped by 3 bases and J by 0 bases; unmatched bases: 2. Here the CDR3 DNA reads TGTGCCAGCAGTGAGACAGGGATCTCCTACGAGCAGTACTTC. It encodes CASSETGISYEQYF.

The sample holds many counts of this clonotype. The V call is TRBV12-3 or TRBV12-4, the J call TRBJ1-1, with TRBD1 identical over 7 bases. The ends lost 7 bases at V and 4 bases at J; junction bases unmatched: 6. This CDR3 region has 13 residues. The CDR3 protein is CASTWTGGTEAFF. The CDR3 DNA follows: TGTGCCAGCACCTGGACAGGCGGCACTGAAGCTTTCTTT.

This clonotype has at least ten counts. The chain combines TRBV11-2 with TRBJ1-1, with a possible D match to TRBD1 (6 bases). The CDR3 totals 16 residues. The V and J ends lost 5 bases and 2 bases respectively, with 18 bases between them. The germline gives CDR1 SGHAT, CDR2 FQNNGV. The CDR3 bases are TGTGCCAGCAGCCAGGGGCGGGGACGAGGAAACACTGAAGCTTTCTTT. Translating gives CASSQGRGRGNTEAFF.